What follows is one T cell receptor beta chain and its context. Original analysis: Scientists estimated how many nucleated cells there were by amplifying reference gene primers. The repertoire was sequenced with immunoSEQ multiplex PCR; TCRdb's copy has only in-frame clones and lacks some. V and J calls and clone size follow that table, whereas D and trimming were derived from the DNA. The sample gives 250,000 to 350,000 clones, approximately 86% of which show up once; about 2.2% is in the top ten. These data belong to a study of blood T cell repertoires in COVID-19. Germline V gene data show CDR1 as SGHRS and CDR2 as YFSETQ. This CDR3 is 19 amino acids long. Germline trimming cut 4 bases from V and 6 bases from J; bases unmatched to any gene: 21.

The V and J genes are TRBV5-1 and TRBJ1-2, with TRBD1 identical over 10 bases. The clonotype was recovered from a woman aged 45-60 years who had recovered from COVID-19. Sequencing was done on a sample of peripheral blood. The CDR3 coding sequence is TGCGCCAGCAGCATCTCCGCCGAGTTCTGGACAGGGGGATATGATGGCTACACCTTC. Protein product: CASSISAEFWTGGYDGYTF.